The present TCR beta chain was sequenced within a study of blood T cell repertoires in COVID-19. About the study: There were acute and convalescent COVID-19 samples, and they came from the United States, Italy and Spain. T cells, B-cell-depleted T cells, or PBMCs provided the cDNA or gDNA that served as material.

As originally analysed: From reference gene primer amplification, estimates of nucleated cell counts were derived. The repertoire was sequenced with immunoSEQ multiplex PCR; TCRdb's copy has only in-frame clones and lacks some. Clone size and the V and J calls come from that table; the DNA yielded D and trimming. This repertoire shows more than 110,000 clones, 80% to 90% found once; its top ten account for roughly 9.6%. This TCR was recovered from a woman of 80 years or more with acute or convalescent COVID-19. The sample taken for sequencing was peripheral blood.

CDR3 protein: CASSLVQDSPLHF. The CDR3 coding sequence is TGTGCCAGCAGCTTGGTACAGGATTCACCCCTCCACTTT. V usage is TRBV5-5 and J usage is TRBJ1-6; possibly TRBD1 for D (5 bases). Germline-derived CDR1 and CDR2 are SGHKS and YYEKEE (reference sequence). V gave up 0 bases and J gave up 8 bases, with 6 bases separating them. The CDR3 has 13 amino acids.